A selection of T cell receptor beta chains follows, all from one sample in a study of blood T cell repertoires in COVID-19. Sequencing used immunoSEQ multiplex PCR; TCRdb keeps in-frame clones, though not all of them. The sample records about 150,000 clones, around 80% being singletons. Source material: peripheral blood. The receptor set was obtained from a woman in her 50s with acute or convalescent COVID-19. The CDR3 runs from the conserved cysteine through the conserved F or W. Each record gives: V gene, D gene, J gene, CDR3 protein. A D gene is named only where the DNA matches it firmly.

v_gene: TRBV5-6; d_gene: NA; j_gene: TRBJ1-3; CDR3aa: CASSLGRAPGNTIYF
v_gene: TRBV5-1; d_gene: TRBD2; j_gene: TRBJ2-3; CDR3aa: CASSFGGGNTDTQYF
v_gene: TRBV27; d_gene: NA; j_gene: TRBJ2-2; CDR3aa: CASSLGRGNTGELFF
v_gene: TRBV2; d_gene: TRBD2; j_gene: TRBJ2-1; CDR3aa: CASRARGGNNEQFF
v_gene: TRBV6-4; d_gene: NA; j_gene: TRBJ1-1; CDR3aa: CASSDSAENTEAFF
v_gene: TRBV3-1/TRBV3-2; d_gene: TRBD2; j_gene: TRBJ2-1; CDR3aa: CASSQGAGDYNEQFF
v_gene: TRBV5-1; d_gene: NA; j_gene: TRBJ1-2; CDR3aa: CASSPTDGNYGYTF
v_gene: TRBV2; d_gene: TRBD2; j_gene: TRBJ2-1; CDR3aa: CASSAKGLAESSYNEQFF
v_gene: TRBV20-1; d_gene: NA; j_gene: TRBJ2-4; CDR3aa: CSASPIRAGEKNIQYF
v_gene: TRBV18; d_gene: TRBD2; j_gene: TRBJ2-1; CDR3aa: CASSSSTSGGAGEQFF
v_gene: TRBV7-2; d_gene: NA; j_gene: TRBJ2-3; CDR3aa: CASSPIGSRTDTQYF
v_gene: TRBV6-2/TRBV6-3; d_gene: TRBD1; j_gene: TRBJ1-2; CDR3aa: CASSYRGQGNYGYTF
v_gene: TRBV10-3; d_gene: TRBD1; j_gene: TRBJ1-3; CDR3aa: CAIRTGVSSGNTIYF
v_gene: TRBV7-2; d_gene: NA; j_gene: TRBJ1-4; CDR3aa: CASSLSGQNEKLFF
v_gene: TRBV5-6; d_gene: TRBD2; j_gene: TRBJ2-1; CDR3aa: CASSSSPGLAGGRYNEQFF
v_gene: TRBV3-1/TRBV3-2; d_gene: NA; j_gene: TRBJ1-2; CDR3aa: CASSEQANYGYTF
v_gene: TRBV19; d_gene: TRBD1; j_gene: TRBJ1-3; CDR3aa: CASSKGQAYTIYF
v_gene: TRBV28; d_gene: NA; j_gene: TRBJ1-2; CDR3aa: CASMVGQDYGYTF
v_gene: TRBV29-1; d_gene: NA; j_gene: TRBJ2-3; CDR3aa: CSVTGGSSTDTQYF
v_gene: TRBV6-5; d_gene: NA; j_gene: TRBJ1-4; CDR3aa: CAGLKTGSNEKLFF
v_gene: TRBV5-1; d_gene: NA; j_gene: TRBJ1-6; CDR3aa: CASSPWEFDNSPLHF
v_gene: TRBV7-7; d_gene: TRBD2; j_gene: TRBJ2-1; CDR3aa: CASSSGEAEQFF
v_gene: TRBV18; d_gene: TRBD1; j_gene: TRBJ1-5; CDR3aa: CASSPPSGQGYQPQHF
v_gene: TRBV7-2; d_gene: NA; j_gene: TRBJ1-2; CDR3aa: CASSLVGKTTPYGYTF
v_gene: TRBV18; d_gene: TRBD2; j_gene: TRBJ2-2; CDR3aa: CASSPGTTNGELFF
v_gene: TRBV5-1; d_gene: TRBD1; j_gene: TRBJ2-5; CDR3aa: CASRQGATVQETQYF
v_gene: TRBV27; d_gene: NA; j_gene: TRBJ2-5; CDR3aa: CASSPIGQKETQYF
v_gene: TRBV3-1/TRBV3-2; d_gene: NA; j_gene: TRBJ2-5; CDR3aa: CASSQGGVRETQYF
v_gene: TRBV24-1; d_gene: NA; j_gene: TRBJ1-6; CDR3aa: CATRQDDNSPLHF
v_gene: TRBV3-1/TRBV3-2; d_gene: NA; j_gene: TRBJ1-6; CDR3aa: CASSQGEDLGNSPLHF
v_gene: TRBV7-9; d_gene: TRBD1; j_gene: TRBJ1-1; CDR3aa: CASSLAGGDAEAFF
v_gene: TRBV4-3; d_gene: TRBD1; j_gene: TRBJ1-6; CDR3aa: CASSQGGSGTGKLSYNSPLHF
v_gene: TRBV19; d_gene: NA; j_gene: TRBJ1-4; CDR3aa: CASSMTATNEKLFF
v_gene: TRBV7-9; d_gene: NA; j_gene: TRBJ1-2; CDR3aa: CASSLNRDNYGYTF
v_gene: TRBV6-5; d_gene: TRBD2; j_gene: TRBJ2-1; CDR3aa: CAIELAGFSNEQFF